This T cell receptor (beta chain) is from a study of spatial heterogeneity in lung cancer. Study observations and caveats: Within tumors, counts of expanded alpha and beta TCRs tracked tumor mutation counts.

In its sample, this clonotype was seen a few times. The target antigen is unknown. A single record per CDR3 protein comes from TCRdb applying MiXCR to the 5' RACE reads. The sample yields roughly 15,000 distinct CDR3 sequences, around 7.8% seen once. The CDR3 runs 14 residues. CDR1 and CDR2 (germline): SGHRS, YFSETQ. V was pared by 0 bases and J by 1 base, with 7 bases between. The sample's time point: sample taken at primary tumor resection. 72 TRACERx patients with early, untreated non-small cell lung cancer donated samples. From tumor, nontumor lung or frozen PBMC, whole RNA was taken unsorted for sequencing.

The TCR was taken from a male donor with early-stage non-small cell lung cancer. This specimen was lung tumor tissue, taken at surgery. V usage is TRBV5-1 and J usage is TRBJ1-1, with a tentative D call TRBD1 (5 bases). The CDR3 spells CASSLATENTEAFF. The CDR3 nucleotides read TGCGCCAGCAGCTTGGCGACAGAGAACACTGAAGCTTTCTTT. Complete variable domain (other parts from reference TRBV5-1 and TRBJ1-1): KAGVTQTPRYLIKTRGQQVTLSCSPISGHRSVSWYQQTPGQGLQFLFEYFSETQRNKGNFPGRFSGRQFSNSRSEMNVSTLELGDSALYLCASSLATENTEAFFGQGTRLTVV.